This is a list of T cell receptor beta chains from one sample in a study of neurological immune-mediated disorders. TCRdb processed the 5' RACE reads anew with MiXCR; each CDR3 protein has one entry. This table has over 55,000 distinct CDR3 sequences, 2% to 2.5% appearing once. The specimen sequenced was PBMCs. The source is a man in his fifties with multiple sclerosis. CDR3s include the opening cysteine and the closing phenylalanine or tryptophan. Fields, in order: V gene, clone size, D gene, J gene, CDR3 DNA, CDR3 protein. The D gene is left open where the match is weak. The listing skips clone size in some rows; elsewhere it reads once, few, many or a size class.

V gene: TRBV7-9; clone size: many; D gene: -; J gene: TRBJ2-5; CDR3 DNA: TGTGCCAGCAGCTTACAAGCAGGGGGGGAGACCCAGTACTTC; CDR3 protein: CASSLQAGGETQYF
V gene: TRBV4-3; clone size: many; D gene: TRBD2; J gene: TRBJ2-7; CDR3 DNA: TGCGCCAGCAGCCTACGACTAGCGGGGGGCCAAAGCTCCTACGAGCAGTACTTC; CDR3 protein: CASSLRLAGGQSSYEQYF
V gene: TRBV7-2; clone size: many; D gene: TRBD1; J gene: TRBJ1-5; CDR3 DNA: TGTGCCAGCAGCACTCGGACAGGGTATGATCAGCCCCAGCATTTT; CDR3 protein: CASSTRTGYDQPQHF
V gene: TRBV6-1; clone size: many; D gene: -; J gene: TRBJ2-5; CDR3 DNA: TGTGCCAGCAGTGAAGGGGTTGGGTTGCAAGAGACCCAGTACTTC; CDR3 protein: CASSEGVGLQETQYF
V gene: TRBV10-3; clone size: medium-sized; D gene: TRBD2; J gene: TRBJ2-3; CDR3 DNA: TGTGCCATCAGTGAAGCTAGCGGGGGAACGTATTTT; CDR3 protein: CAISEASGGTYF
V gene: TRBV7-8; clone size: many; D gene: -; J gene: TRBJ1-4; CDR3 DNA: TGTGCCAGCAGCTTAGGCCAGGGATTTCGAAATGAAAAACTGTTTTTT; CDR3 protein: CASSLGQGFRNEKLFF
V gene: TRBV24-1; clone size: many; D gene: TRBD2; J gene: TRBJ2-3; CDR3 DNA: TGTGCCACCAGTGACCCCGGACTAGCGGGGGCGTATTTT; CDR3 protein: CATSDPGLAGAYF
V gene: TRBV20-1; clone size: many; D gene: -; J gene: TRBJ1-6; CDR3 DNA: TGCAGTGCTAGAGATCTGCGGGGTGAAGGTTCACCCCTCCACTTT; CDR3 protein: CSARDLRGEGSPLHF
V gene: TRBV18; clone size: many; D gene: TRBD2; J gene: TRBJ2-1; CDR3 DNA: TGTGCCACTCTGGGGACTAGCCTGGGCAATGAGCAGTTCTTC; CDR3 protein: CATLGTSLGNEQFF
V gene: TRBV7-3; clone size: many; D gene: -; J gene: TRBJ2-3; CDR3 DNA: TGTGCCAGCAGCCCAACCCCCGCAAGATACAGCACAGATACGCAGTATTTT; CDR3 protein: CASSPTPARYSTDTQYF
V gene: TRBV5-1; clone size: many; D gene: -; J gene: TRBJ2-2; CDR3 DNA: TGCGCCAGCAGCCCAGACACGGACACCGGGGAGCTGTTTTTT; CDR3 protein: CASSPDTDTGELFF
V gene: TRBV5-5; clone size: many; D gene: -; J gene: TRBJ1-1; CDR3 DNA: TGTGCCAGCAGCTGGGGGAATGTGAACACTGAAGCTTTCTTT; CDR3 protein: CASSWGNVNTEAFF
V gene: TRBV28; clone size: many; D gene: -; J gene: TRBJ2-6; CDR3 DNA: TGTGCCAGCAGTATAAGGGGCTCTGGGGCCAACGTCCTGACTTTC; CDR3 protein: CASSIRGSGANVLTF
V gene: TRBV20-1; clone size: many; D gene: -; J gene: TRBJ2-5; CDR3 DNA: TGCAGTGCTAGAGATGCGACAGAGGGTGCGGAGACCCAGTACTTC; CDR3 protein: CSARDATEGAETQYF
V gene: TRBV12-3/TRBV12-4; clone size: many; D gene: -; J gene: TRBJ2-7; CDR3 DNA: TGTGCCAGCAGTGCACTAGGCTCCTACGAGCAGTACTTC; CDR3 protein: CASSALGSYEQYF
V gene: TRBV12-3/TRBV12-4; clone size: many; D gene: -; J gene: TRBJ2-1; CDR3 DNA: TGTGCCAGCAGCCGTGGTGCGGGCGATGAGCAGTTCTTC; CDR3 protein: CASSRGAGDEQFF
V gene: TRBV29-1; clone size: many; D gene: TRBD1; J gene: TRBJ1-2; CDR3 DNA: TGCAGCGTGAGACAGGGGGAGCGCTTGTATGGCTACACCTTC; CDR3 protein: CSVRQGERLYGYTF
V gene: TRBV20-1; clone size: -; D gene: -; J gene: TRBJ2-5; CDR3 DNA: TGCAGTGCTAGCCCGTGGACAGTCCAAGAGACCCAGTACTTC; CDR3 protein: CSASPWTVQETQYF
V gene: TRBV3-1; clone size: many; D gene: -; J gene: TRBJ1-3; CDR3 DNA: TGTGCCAGCAGCCAAACGGGATCTACGGGAAACACCATATATTTT; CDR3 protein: CASSQTGSTGNTIYF
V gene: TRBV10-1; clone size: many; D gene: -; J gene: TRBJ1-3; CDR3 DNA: TGCGCCAGCAGTGAGTCCAGACAGCTTTCTGGAAACACCATATATTTT; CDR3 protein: CASSESRQLSGNTIYF
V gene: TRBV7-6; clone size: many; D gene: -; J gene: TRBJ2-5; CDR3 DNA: TGTGCGGTATCAGGGGGACTAGGAGGGGAGACCCAGTACTTC; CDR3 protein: CAVSGGLGGETQYF
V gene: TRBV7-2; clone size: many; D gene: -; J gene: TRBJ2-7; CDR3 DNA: TGTGCCAGCAGCCTTCGCTCGGGCGAGCAGTACTTC; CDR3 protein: CASSLRSGEQYF
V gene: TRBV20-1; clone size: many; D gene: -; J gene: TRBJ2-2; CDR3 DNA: TGCAGTGCTAGAAACAGGAACACCGGGGAGCTGTTTTTT; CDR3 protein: CSARNRNTGELFF
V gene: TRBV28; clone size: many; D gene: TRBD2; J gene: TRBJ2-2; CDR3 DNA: TGTGCCAGCAGTCCGGGACTAGCGTTGACCGGGGAGCTGTTTTTT; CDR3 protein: CASSPGLALTGELFF
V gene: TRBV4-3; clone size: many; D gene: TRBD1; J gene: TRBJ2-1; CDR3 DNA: TGCGCCAGCAGCCAAGATATTATGGCAGGGGGATTGGAGCAGTTCTTC; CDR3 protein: CASSQDIMAGGLEQFF
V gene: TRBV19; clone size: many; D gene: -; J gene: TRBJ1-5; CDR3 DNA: TGTGCCAGTAGTATAAAGGGGGGACAGCCCCAGCATTTT; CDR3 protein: CASSIKGGQPQHF
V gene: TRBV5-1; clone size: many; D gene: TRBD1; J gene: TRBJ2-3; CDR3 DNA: TGCGCCAGCAGCTCACGGACAGGGGGGATCGCAGATACGCAGTATTTT; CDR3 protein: CASSSRTGGIADTQYF
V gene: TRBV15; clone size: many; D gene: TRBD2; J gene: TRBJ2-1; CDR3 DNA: TGTGCCACCAGCAGAGATAAGCGGGGGGCTTCCTACAATGAGCAGTTCTTC; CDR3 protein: CATSRDKRGASYNEQFF
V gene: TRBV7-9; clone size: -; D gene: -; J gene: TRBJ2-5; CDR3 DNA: TGTGCCAGCAGCTCACGTCCCGGGCAGGGGAGAGAGACCCAGTACTTC; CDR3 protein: CASSSRPGQGRETQYF
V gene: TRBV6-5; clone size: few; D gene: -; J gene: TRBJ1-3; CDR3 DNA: TGTGCCAGCAGTTACTCTAGCTCTGGAAACACCATATATTTT; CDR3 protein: CASSYSSSGNTIYF
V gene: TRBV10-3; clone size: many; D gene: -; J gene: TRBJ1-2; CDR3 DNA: TGTGCCATCAGGGACAGCAACCTAGCTAACTATGGCTACACCTTC; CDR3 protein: CAIRDSNLANYGYTF
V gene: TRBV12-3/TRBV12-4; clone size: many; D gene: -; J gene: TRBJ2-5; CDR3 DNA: TGTGCCAGCAGCTCCGACAGTCGGCCAGGAGAGACCCAGTACTTC; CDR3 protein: CASSSDSRPGETQYF
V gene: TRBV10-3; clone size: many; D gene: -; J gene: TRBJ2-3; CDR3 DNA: TGTGCCATCAGTCTAGGAGATACGCAGTATTTT; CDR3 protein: CAISLGDTQYF
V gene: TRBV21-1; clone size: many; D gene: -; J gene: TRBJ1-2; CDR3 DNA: TGTGCCAGCAGCAAAGAGCAAGGGGGTGGCTACACCTTC; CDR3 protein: CASSKEQGGGYTF
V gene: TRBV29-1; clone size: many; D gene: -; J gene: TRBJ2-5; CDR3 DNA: TGCAGCGTTAATTGGGGAGGGGGAGAGACCCAGTACTTC; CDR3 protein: CSVNWGGGETQYF
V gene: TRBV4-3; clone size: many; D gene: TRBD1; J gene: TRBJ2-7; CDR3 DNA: TGCGCCAGCAGCTCAGGACAGGGTGTAACCTACGAGCAGTACTTC; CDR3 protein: CASSSGQGVTYEQYF
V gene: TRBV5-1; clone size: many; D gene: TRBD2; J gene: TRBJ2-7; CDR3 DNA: TGCGCCAGCAGCAGGTCACTAGCGGGGGGTACCTACGAGCAGTACTTC; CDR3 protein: CASSRSLAGGTYEQYF
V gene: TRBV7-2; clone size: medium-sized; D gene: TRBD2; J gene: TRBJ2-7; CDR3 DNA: TGTGCCAGCACCGTAGCGGGGGGGCCGTACGAGCAGTACTTC; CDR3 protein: CASTVAGGPYEQYF
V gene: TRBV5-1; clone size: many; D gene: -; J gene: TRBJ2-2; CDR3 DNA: TGCGCCAGCTTCCCCAGGGTTTCGTTCGACACCGGGGAGCTGTTTTTT; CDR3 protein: CASFPRVSFDTGELFF
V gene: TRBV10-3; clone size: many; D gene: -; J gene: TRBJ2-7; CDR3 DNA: TGTGCCATCAGTGATGACAGGTCACGTTTCGGGCAGTACTTC; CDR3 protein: CAISDDRSRFGQYF
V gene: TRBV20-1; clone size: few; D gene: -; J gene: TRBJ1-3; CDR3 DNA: TGCAGTCTCAGATCTGGAAACACCATATATTTT; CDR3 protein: CSLRSGNTIYF
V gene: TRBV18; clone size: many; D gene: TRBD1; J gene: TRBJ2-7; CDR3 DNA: TGTGCCAGCTCACCCCGGGACAGGGCCTACGAGCAGTACTTC; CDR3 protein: CASSPRDRAYEQYF
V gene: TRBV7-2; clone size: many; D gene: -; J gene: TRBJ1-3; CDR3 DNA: TGTGCCAGCAGCCCCCCCGGCCGGGCAGGAGGAAAAACCATATATTTT; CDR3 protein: CASSPPGRAGGKTIYF
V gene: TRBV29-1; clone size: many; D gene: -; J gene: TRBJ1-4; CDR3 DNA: TGCAGCGTTGCCCCAGCAACTAATGAAAAACTGTTTTTT; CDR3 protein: CSVAPATNEKLFF
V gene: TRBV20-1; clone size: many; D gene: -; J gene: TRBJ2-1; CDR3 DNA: TGCAGGGTAGGCAGGGCAAACAATGAGCAGTTCTTC; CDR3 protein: CRVGRANNEQFF
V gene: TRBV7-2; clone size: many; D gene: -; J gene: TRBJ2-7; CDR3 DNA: TGTGCCAGCAGCTCCGGACGCTACGAGCAGTACTTC; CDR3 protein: CASSSGRYEQYF
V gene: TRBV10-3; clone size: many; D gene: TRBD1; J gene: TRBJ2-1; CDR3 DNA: TGTGCCATCACCGGGCCGGGACAGGGACTCAATGAGCAGTTCTTC; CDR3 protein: CAITGPGQGLNEQFF
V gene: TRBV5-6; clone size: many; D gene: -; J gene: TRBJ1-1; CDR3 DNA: TGTGCCAGCAGCTCGCTGGGGCCAGGGTGGACTGAAGCTTTCTTT; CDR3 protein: CASSSLGPGWTEAFF
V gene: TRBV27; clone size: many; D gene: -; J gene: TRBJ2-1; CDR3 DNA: TGTGCCAGCAGTTTCCAGGGGAACTACAATGAGCAGTTCTTC; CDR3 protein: CASSFQGNYNEQFF
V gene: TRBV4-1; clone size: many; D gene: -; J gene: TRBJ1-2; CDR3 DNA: TGCGCCAGCAGCCATCTTTTCGACAGCGGGTATGGCTACACCTTC; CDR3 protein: CASSHLFDSGYGYTF
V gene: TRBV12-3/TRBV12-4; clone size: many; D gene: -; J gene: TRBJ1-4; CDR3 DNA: TGTGCCAGCAGACTGACTGGGGATGAAAAACTGTTTTTT; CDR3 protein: CASRLTGDEKLFF
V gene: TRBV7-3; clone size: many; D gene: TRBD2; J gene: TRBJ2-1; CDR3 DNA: TGTGCCAGCAGCTTGGGGGCTAGCGGGGTCAATGAGCAGTTCTTC; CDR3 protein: CASSLGASGVNEQFF
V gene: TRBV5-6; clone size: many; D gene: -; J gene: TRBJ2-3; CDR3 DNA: TGTGCCAGCAGTCTAGACATGACCCCCACAGATACGCAGTATTTT; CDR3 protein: CASSLDMTPTDTQYF
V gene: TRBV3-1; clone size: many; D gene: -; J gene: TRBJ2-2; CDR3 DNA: TGTGCCAGCAGCCAAGATAAGAACCCTTCGCCCGGGGAGCTGTTTTTT; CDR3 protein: CASSQDKNPSPGELFF
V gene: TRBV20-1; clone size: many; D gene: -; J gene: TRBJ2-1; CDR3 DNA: TGCAGTGCCCCCCCGGGGGCCACTTTGCGGTACGATGAGCAGTTCTTC; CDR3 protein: CSAPPGATLRYDEQFF
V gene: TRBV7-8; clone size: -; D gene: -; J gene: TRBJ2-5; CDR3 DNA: TGTGCCAGCAGCTCGAGCCTCGGAGGAGAGACCCAGTACTTC; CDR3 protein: CASSSSLGGETQYF
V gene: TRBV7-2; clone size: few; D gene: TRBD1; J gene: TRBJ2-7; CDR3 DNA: TGTGCCAGCAGCTTAGTGGGACAGGGGAGCTCCTACGAGCAGTACTTC; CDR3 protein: CASSLVGQGSSYEQYF
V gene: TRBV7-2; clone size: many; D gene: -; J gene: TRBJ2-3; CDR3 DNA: TGTGCCAGCAGCTTATTCGGGGGAGGCACAGATACGCAGTATTTT; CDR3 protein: CASSLFGGGTDTQYF
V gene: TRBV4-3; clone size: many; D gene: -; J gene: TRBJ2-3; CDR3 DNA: TGCGCCAGCAGCCCCCAAGCTCTTAGCACAGATACGCAGTATTTT; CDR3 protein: CASSPQALSTDTQYF
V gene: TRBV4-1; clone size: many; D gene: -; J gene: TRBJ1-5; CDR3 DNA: TGCGCCAGCAGCCTCAGGGACAGCAATCAGCCCCAGCATTTT; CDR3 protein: CASSLRDSNQPQHF